Listed here are 31 T cell receptor beta chains from one sample, sequenced in a study of T cells in Graves' hyperthyroidism and ophthalmopathy. Amplified regions were TCR beta CDR3 sequences from RNA transcripts. The HTBI primer set drove a first-round RT-PCR of the TCR CDR3. TCRdb passed the multiplex PCR reads through MiXCR, listing each CDR3 protein once. Of 380,000 or so distinct CDR3 sequences in the sample, about 13% were seen once. The material sequenced was blood. The receptors here all came from a man aged 30-40 years with Graves' hyperthyroidism that later progressed to Graves' ophthalmopathy.

This clonotype was detected ten times or more. The rearrangement joins TRBV7-2 to TRBJ2-5; no reliable D call. V dropped 5 bases and J dropped 5 bases, with 9 bases sitting between them. The germline CDR1 and CDR2 sequences are SGHTA and FQGNSA. The CDR3 length is 12 residues. The CDR3 spells CASSTVWETQYF. Written as DNA, the CDR3 is TGTGCCAGCAGCACAGTCTGGGAGACCCAGTACTTC.

The table lists this clonotype with many counts. This rearrangement joins TRBV6-1 to TRBJ1-1; TRBD1 matches at 7 bases. The CDR3 covers 15 residues. The trim removed 5 bases at V and 4 bases at J, leaving 10 bases unmatched. The germline gives CDR1 MNHNS, CDR2 SASEGT. The CDR3 here is CASSLIQGIGTEAFF. CDR3 sequence (DNA): TGTGCCAGCAGTCTAATACAGGGGATTGGCACTGAAGCTTTCTTT.

This clonotype has a count of ten or more. V gene TRBV7-2 combines with J gene TRBJ1-4; possibly TRBD1 for D (6 bases). Trimming cost V 2 bases and J 12 bases, with 16 bases left between them. The CDR3 has 14 amino acids. Germline lookup yields CDR1 SGHTA and CDR2 FQGNSA. CDR3 region: CASSLIWQGTELFF. Here the CDR3 DNA reads TGTGCCAGCAGCTTAATATGGCAGGGGACGGAACTGTTTTTT.

The sample holds many counts of this clonotype. This chain connects TRBV28 to TRBJ2-1, with TRBD2 as a possible D gene (5 bases). The CDR3 sequence is 15 residues long. Germline lookup yields CDR1 MDHEN and CDR2 SYDVKM. Between the trimmed V and J ends, which lost 3 bases and 0 bases, there was a span of 9 bases. The CDR3 DNA reads TGTGCCAGCAGTTTCCTTCTAGCCTCCTACAATGAGCAGTTCTTC. Translating it yields CASSFLLASYNEQFF.

The V gene is TRBV7-2, the J gene TRBJ2-1; perhaps TRBD2 as D (6 bases). The V gene's germline CDR1 is SGHTA and CDR2 FQGNSA. V dropped 1 base and J dropped 0 bases, with 10 bases sitting between them. The CDR3 sequence is 16 residues long. The CDR3 region has the DNA TGTGCCAGCAGCTTAGGCGGGGCACACTCCTACAATGAGCAGTTCTTC. This gives the protein CASSLGGAHSYNEQFF.

As concerns this clonotype: This may stem from a read error, because a much larger clone lies one nucleotide away. V is TRBV20-1 and J is TRBJ1-2; no clear D. This CDR3 is 11 amino acids long. Germline V gives CDR1 DFQATT, CDR2 SNEGSKA (reference sequence). Trimming removed 6 bases from V and 6 bases from J, with 11 bases in between. The CDR3 is CSASRVHGYTF. The CDR3 DNA follows: TGCAGTGCCAGTCGGGTCCATGGCTACACCTTC.

This clonotype was observed at least ten times. This rearrangement joins TRBV18 to TRBJ2-2; 7 positions agree with TRBD1. Germline CDR1 reads KGHSH; CDR2 reads LQKENI. Unmatched junction bases numbered 2, after V lost 1 base and J lost 3 bases. This CDR3 has 15 amino acids. CDR3 nucleotide sequence: TGTGCCAGCTCACCACAGGGGGCGTACACCGGGGAGCTGTTTTTT. It codes for CASSPQGAYTGELFF.

This chain links TRBV5-1 with TRBJ2-1; 10 bases agree with TRBD2. The V and J ends lost 0 bases and 1 base, in that order; junction bases with no gene match: 7. CDR1 is SGHRS, CDR2 YFSETQ, per germline. This CDR3 region has 18 residues. This CDR3 reads CASSLGAGGPWSYNEQFF. DNA of the CDR3: TGCGCCAGCAGCTTGGGAGCGGGGGGGCCATGGTCCTACAATGAGCAGTTCTTC.

This clonotype was seen a few times. This chain links TRBV28 with TRBJ2-2, with D hard to call. In germline, CDR1 is MDHEN, CDR2 SYDVKM. The CDR3 has 15 amino acids. V shed 1 base and J shed 5 bases, with 11 bases lying between them. CDR3 DNA: TGTGCCAGCAGTTTATCTGCGGCGTTTACCGGGGAGCTGTTTTTT. It is translated as CASSLSAAFTGELFF.

This clonotype was seen at least ten times. The gene calls are TRBV28 and TRBJ2-3, with TRBD1 as a possible D gene (6 bases). The CDR3 has 15 residues. CDR1 and CDR2 (germline): MDHEN, SYDVKM. Trimming left V 6 bases short and J 1 base short, with 14 bases between. The chain's CDR3 is CASRGWYRGTDTQYF. The DNA of the CDR3 is TGTGCCAGCAGGGGTTGGTACAGGGGCACAGATACGCAGTATTTT.

Many counts were recorded for this clonotype. The V gene is TRBV20-1, the J gene TRBJ2-3; D may be TRBD1 (5 bases). V was cut by 0 bases and J by 3 bases, with 16 bases left in between. Germline assignment: CDR1 DFQATT and CDR2 SNEGSKA (reference sequence). This CDR3 has 16 residues. DNA of the CDR3: TGCAGTGCTAGAGAATTGGGATCTGGGGCGACAGATACGCAGTATTTT. Amino acid sequence: CSARELGSGATDTQYF.

This clonotype was seen a handful of times. A read error may explain this, as a much larger clone is one base away. The CDR3 does not close with the conserved phenylalanine or tryptophan, likely indicating a read error. This sequence joins TRBV11-2 and TRBJ1-1; 9 bases align to TRBD1. V shed 4 bases and J 3 bases; nucleotides not matched to a gene: 3. The CDR3 has 14 residues. CDR1 is SGHAT and CDR2 is FQNNGV in the germline V gene. CDR3 sequence (DNA): TGTGCCAGCAGCTCCTGGACAGGGGACACTGAAGCTTTCCTT. It is translated as CASSSWTGDTEAFL.

Ten or more counts support this clonotype. The gene calls are TRBV11-2 and TRBJ2-7; D ambiguous. The CDR3 spans 13 residues. CDR1 is SGHAT and CDR2 is FQNNGV in the germline V gene. The germline V and J ends were trimmed by 5 bases and 2 bases, with 10 bases remaining between them. The CDR3 here is CASSRPSTYEQYF. Here the CDR3 DNA reads TGTGCCAGCAGCCGACCCTCCACCTACGAGCAGTACTTC.

V is TRBV5-1 and J is TRBJ2-3, with 7 bases lining up with TRBD1. The trim removed 1 base at V and 0 bases at J, leaving 11 bases unmatched. The CDR3 is 18 residues long. Germline V gene data show CDR1 as SGHRS and CDR2 as YFSETQ. The CDR3 bases are TGCGCCAGCAGCTTGTCGCGGACAGGTTTACCTAGCACAGATACGCAGTATTTT. As protein: CASSLSRTGLPSTDTQYF.

In its sample, this clonotype was seen many times. The V call is TRBV28, the J call TRBJ1-3, with 7 bases matching TRBD1. The CDR3 is 17 residues long. The germline V gene has CDR1 MDHEN and CDR2 SYDVKM. With 3 bases clipped from V and 0 bases from J, the junction kept 8 bases outside the gene matches. DNA for the CDR3: TGTGCCAGCAGTTTCTCCGGACAGGTTGCCTCTGGAAACACCATATATTTT. It encodes CASSFSGQVASGNTIYF.

There are a few counts of this clonotype. This chain connects TRBV7-9 to TRBJ1-1; D is undetermined. Germline V gene sequence: CDR1 SEHNR, CDR2 FQNEAQ (reference sequence). Trimming left V 5 bases short and J 10 bases short, with 14 bases between. The CDR3 extends over 12 amino acids. The CDR3 DNA sequence: TGTGCCAGCAGCCCCATGGGGTTGGTAGCTTTCTTT. This codes for CASSPMGLVAFF. Together with reference TRBV7-9 and TRBJ1-1, the CDR3 gives the full variable domain: DTGVSQNPRHKITKRGQNVTFRCDPISEHNRLYWYRQTLGQGPEFLTYFQNEAQLEKSRLLSDRFSAERPKGSFSTLEIQRTEQGDSAMYLCASSPMGLVAFFGQGTRLTVV.

Ten or more counts support this clonotype. The chain combines TRBV11-2 with TRBJ2-1; TRBD2 matches 9 bases. This CDR3 comprises 15 residues. Per the germline V gene, CDR1 is SGHAT and CDR2 is FQNNGV. V trimming: 0 bases; J trimming: 9 bases; junction bases outside the gene matches: 6. The CDR3 region is CASSLESGGRSEQFF. CDR3 DNA: TGTGCCAGCAGCTTAGAGAGCGGGGGGAGAAGTGAGCAGTTCTTC.

This clonotype was seen repeatedly, ten times or more. The chain recombines TRBV28 with TRBJ1-5; TRBD1 aligns across 8 bases. In germline, CDR1 is MDHEN, CDR2 SYDVKM. V dropped 10 bases and J dropped 7; count of bases not matched to a gene: 9. The length of the CDR3 is 13 residues. CDR3 protein: CAIPGQGGQPQHF. CDR3 nucleotides: TGTGCCATCCCTGGACAGGGTGGCCAGCCCCAGCATTTT.

This clonotype was seen more than once but under ten times. The rearrangement joins TRBV10-3 to TRBJ2-1; the match to TRBD1 covers 9 bases. Germline CDR1 ENHRY, CDR2 SYGVKD. This CDR3 region has 15 residues. V dropped 5 bases and J dropped 7; count of bases not matched to a gene: 9. The chain's CDR3 is CAISRTGAPVNEQFF. The DNA of the CDR3 is TGTGCCATCAGTAGGACAGGGGCGCCCGTGAATGAGCAGTTCTTC.

This clonotype was counted many times. The chain combines TRBV2 with TRBJ1-1, with 10 bases lining up with TRBD1. Germline V gene sequence: CDR1 SNHLY, CDR2 FYNNEI. The trim removed 6 bases at V and 8 bases at J, leaving 3 bases unmatched. This CDR3 region has 12 residues. CDR3 coding DNA: TGTGCCAGCAGGCCGACAGGGGGCGAAGCTTTCTTT. This sequence encodes CASRPTGGEAFF.

The chain carries TRBV11-3 and TRBJ1-3; D is ambiguous. Between the trimmed V and J ends, which lost 2 bases and 0 bases, there was a span of 8 bases. The CDR3 covers 15 residues. In germline, CDR1 is SGHNT, CDR2 YENEEA. The CDR3 reads CASSLRAHSGNTIYF. In nucleotides, the CDR3 is TGTGCCAGCAGCTTACGGGCCCACTCTGGAAACACCATATATTTT.

This clonotype has at least ten counts. The CDR3 DNA follows: TGTGCCAGCAGTTTTGGGGGCCTGAGCACCGGGGAGCTGTTTTTT. This translates into CASSFGGLSTGELFF. V usage is TRBV12-3 or TRBV12-4 and J usage is TRBJ2-2; D is possibly TRBD1 (6 bases). Trimming cost V 3 bases and J 4 bases, with 12 bases left between them. The CDR3 is 15 amino acids.

This clonotype was detected ten times or more. The chain links TRBV7-2 to TRBJ2-2, with D maybe TRBD1 (8 bases). The V and J ends lost 2 bases and 4 bases respectively, with 11 bases between them. The CDR3 loop spans 15 amino acids. Germline V gives CDR1 SGHTA, CDR2 FQGNSA. In nucleotides, the CDR3 is TGTGCCAGCAGCTTAACAGGGGGGGTCACCGGGGAGCTGTTTTTT. This codes for CASSLTGGVTGELFF. Supplemented by reference TRBV7-2 and TRBJ2-2, the full variable domain reads GAGVSQSPSNKVTEKGKDVELRCDPISGHTALYWYRQSLGQGLEFLIYFQGNSAPDKSGLPSDRFSAERTGGSVSTLTIQRTQQEDSAVYLCASSLTGGVTGELFFGEGSRLTVL.

The chain joins TRBV5-1 to TRBJ2-7; tentative D call: TRBD2 (5 bases). Trimming removed 0 bases at V and 2 bases at J, with 9 bases between. The germline V gene has CDR1 SGHRS and CDR2 YFSETQ. CDR3 length equals 14 residues. The CDR3 DNA is TGCGCCAGCAGCTTGGATGCGGAGGCCTACGAGCAGTACTTC. Encoded protein: CASSLDAEAYEQYF.

Note on this clonotype: A read error is possible here, since a much larger clone lies one base away. The CDR3 DNA reads TGTGCCGCCAGTGATTCAAGCGGGGACTCCTACAATGAGCAGTTCTTC. Amino acid sequence: CAASDSSGDSYNEQFF. This chain links TRBV24-1 with TRBJ2-1; TRBD2 aligns across 7 bases. The CDR3 spans 16 residues. Germline V gene sequence: CDR1 KGHDR, CDR2 SFDVKD.

This clonotype was counted ten times or more. The chain links TRBV13 to TRBJ2-3; 8 bases align to TRBD2. After removal of 6 bases from V and 1 base from J, the junction contained 3 bases not matched to a gene. The CDR3 consists of 14 residues. The germline gives CDR1 PRHDT, CDR2 FYEKMQ (reference sequence). The CDR3 is CASRTAGGTDTQYF. In DNA, the CDR3 is TGTGCCAGCAGAACAGCGGGGGGCACAGATACGCAGTATTTT. Full variable domain (remainder filled in from reference TRBV13 and TRBJ2-3): AAGVIQSPRHLIKEKRETATLKCYPIPRHDTVYWYQQGPGQDPQFLISFYEKMQSDKGSIPDRFSAQQFSDYHSELNMSSLELGDSALYFCASRTAGGTDTQYFGPGTRLTVL.

The chain employs TRBV6-2 or TRBV6-3 and TRBJ1-5; D is unclear. The germline gives CDR1 MNHEY, CDR2 SVGEGT. This CDR3 spans 16 amino acids. V shed 5 bases and J shed 0 bases, with 14 bases lying between them. In DNA form, the CDR3 reads TGTGCCAGCAGTCGCGGACGGAACCTTAGCAATCAGCCCCAGCATTTT. Amino acid sequence: CASSRGRNLSNQPQHF.

This clonotype was seen repeatedly, ten times or more. This chain connects TRBV7-6 to TRBJ1-5, with 9 bases aligning to TRBD1. Germline CDR1 is SGHVS and CDR2 is FNYEAQ. V gave up 5 bases and J gave up 2 bases; unmatched junction bases: 4. This CDR3 region has 15 residues. CDR3 region: CASSLRTGGNQPQHF. DNA of the CDR3: TGTGCCAGCAGCCTCAGGACAGGGGGCAATCAGCCCCAGCATTTT.

This clonotype was recorded a few times. The chain has TRBV11-2 and TRBJ2-3; 8 bases align to TRBD2. The CDR3 runs to 16 residues. From germline, CDR1 is SGHAT and CDR2 FQNNGV. Losses at the gene ends were 8 bases for V and 2 bases for J; bases not matched to a gene: 12. The CDR3 region has the DNA TGTGCCAGCCTGGGATTGGGGCGGGGGGCCACAGATACGCAGTATTTT. It is translated as CASLGLGRGATDTQYF.

A few counts support this clonotype. V gene TRBV5-1 combines with J gene TRBJ2-7; 12 nucleotides agree with TRBD2. Germline values: CDR1 SGHRS, CDR2 YFSETQ. Trimming cost V 0 bases and J 8 bases; bases outside gene matches: 6. The CDR3 runs 15 residues. CDR3 region: CASSLEASGGAQQYF. CDR3 DNA sequence: TGCGCCAGCAGCTTGGAGGCTAGCGGGGGGGCCCAGCAGTACTTC.

Worth noting for this clonotype: Given a much more abundant clone one base away, this may be a read error. The chain carries TRBV11-2 and TRBJ1-5; possible D gene TRBD1, 5 bases. The V gene lost 5 bases and the J gene lost 7 bases, with 15 bases spanning the gap. This CDR3 has 14 residues. The V gene's germline CDR1 is SGHAT and CDR2 FQNNGV. The CDR3, as DNA: TGTGCCAGCAGCCCAGGCAGGGTAGAACAGCCCCAGCATTTT. Its translation is CASSPGRVEQPQHF.